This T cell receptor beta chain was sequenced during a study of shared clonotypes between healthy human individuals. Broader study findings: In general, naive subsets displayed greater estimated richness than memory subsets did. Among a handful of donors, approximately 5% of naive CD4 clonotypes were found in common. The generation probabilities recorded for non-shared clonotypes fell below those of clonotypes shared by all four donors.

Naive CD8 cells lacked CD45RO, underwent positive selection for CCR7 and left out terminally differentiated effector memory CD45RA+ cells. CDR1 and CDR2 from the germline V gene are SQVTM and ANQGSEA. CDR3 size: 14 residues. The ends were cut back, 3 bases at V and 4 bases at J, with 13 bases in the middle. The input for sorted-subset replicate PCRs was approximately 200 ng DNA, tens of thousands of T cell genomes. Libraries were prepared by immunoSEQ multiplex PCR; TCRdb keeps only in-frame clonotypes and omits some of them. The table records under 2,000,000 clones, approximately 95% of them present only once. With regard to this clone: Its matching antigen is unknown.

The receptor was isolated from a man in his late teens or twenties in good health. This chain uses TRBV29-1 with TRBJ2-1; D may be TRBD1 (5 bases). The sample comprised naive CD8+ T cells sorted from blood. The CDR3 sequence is CSVDGVRGYNEQFF. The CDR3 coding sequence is TGCAGCGTTGATGGGGTTAGGGGATACAATGAGCAGTTCTTC.